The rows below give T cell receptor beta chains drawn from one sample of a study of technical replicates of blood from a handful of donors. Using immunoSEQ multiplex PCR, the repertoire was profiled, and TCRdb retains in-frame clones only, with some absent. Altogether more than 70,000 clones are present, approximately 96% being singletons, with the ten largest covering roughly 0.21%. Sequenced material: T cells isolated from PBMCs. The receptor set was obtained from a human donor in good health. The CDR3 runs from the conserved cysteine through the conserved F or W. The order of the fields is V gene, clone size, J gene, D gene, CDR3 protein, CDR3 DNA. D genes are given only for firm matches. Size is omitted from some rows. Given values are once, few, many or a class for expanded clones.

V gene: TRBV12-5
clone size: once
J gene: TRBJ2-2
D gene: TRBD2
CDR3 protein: CASGISGLAGGPLLGELFF
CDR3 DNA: TGTGCTAGTGGTATCTCGGGACTAGCGGGAGGGCCTCTTCTCGGGGAGCTGTTTTTT

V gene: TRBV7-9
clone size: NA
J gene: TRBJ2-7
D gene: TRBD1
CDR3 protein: CASSLMTGRQGSRYEQYF
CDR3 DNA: TGTGCCAGCAGCTTAATGACGGGCCGACAGGGGAGTCGTTACGAGCAGTACTTC

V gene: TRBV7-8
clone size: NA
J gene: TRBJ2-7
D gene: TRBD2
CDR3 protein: CASSPGPLAGGHYEQYF
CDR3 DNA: TGTGCCAGCAGCCCCGGACCTTTAGCGGGGGGCCACTACGAGCAGTACTTC

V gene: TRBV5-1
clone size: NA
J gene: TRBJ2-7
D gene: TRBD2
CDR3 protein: CASSFSGTAYEQYF
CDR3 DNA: TGCGCCAGCAGCTTTAGCGGGACCGCATACGAGCAGTACTTC

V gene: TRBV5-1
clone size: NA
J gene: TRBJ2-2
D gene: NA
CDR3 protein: CASSLVVSDAGELFF
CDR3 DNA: TGCGCCAGCAGCTTGGTTGTCAGCGACGCCGGGGAGCTGTTTTTT

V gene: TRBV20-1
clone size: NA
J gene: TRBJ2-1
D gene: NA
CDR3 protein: CSASSNEQFF
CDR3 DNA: TGCAGTGCTAGCTCCAATGAGCAGTTCTTC

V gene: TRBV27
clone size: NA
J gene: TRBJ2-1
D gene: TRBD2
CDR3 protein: CASSSRWSGRVNEQFF
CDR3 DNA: TGTGCCAGCAGTTCCCGCTGGAGCGGGAGGGTCAATGAGCAGTTCTTC

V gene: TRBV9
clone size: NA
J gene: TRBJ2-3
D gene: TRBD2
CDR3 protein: CASSVPGLATDTQYF
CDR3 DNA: TGTGCCAGCAGCGTCCCGGGACTAGCCACAGATACGCAGTATTTT

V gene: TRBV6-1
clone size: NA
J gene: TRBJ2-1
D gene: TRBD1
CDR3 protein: CASSEWDRADDEQFF
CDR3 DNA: TGTGCCAGCAGTGAATGGGACAGGGCGGACGATGAGCAGTTCTTC

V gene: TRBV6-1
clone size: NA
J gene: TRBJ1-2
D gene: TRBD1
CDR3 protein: CASSPRQGGYGYTF
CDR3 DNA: TGTGCCAGCAGTCCTAGACAGGGGGGCTATGGCTACACCTTC

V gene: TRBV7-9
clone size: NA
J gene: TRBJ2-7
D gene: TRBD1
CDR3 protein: CASGRTGVLYEQYF
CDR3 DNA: TGTGCCAGCGGAAGGACAGGGGTCCTCTACGAGCAGTACTTC

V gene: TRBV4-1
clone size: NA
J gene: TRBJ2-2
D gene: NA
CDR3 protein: CASSPRGMNTGELFF
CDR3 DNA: TGCGCCAGCAGCCCCCGCGGGATGAACACCGGGGAGCTGTTTTTT

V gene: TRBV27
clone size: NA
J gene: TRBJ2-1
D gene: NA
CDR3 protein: CASSTHYNEQFF
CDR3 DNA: TGTGCCAGCAGTACTCACTACAATGAGCAGTTCTTC

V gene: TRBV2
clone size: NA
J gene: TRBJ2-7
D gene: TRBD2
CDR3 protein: CASSEGSGTSAYEQYF
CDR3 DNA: TGTGCCAGCAGTGAAGGAAGCGGGACTAGCGCTTACGAGCAGTACTTC

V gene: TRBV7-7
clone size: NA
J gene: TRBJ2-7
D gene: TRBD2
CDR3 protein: CASTKTGGGKKYEQYF
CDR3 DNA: TGTGCCAGCACCAAGACCGGGGGGGGTAAAAAATACGAGCAGTACTTC

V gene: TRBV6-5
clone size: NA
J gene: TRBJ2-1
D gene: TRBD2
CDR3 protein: CASSYGAGVVGEQFF
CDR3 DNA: TGTGCCAGCAGTTACGGAGCGGGAGTTGTCGGTGAGCAGTTCTTC

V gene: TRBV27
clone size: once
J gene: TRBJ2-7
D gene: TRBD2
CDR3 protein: CASSFKASGDSYEQYF
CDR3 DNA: TGTGCCAGCAGTTTTAAGGCTAGCGGGGACTCCTACGAGCAGTACTTC

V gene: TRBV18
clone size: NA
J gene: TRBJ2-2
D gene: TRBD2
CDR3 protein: CASSRASGTGELFF
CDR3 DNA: TGTGCCAGCTCACGAGCTAGCGGTACCGGGGAGCTGTTTTTT

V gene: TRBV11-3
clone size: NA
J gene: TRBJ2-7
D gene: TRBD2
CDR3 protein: CASSLEGLAGALTYEQYF
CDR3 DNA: TGTGCCAGCAGCTTAGAGGGGCTAGCGGGGGCCCTGACCTACGAGCAGTACTTC

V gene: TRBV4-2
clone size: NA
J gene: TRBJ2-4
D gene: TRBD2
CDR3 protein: CASSQGGGSGNIQYF
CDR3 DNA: TGTGCCAGCAGCCAAGGCGGGGGATCGGGAAACATTCAGTACTTC

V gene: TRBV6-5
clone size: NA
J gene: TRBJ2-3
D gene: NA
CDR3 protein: CASKPRRVTDTQYF
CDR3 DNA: TGTGCCAGCAAACCTCGGCGGGTCACAGATACGCAGTATTTT

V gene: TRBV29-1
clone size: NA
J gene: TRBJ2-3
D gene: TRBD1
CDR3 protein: CSATGTGGSTDTQYF
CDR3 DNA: TGCAGCGCAACCGGGACAGGGGGTAGCACAGATACGCAGTATTTT

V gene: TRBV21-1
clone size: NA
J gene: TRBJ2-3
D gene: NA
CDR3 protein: CASTPPAGTDTQYF
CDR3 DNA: TGTGCCAGCACCCCTCCGGCGGGAACAGATACGCAGTATTTT

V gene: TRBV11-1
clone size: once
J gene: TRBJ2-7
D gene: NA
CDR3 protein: CASSLGYRPWYEQYF
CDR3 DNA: TGTGCCAGCAGCTTAGGGTACAGGCCCTGGTACGAGCAGTACTTC

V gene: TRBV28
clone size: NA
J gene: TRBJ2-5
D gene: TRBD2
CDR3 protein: CASSLLTSGSRGETQYF
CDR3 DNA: TGTGCCAGCAGTTTATTGACTAGCGGGAGCCGGGGAGAGACCCAGTACTTC

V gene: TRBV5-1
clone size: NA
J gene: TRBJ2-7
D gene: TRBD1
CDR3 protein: CASSGQDPYEQYF
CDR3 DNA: TGCGCCAGCAGCGGACAGGATCCCTACGAGCAGTACTTC

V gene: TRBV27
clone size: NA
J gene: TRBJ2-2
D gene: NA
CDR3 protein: CASSVWARPTGELFF
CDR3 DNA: TGTGCCAGCAGTGTCTGGGCACGGCCCACCGGGGAGCTGTTTTTT

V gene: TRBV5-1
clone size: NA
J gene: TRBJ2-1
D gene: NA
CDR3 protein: CASSLEGVVGDEQFF
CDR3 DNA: TGCGCCAGCAGCTTGGAAGGGGTGGTGGGCGATGAGCAGTTCTTC

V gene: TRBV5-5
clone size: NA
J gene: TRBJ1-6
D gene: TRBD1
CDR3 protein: CASSFIRGTENSPLHF
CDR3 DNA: TGTGCCAGCAGCTTTATTCGTGGGACAGAAAATTCACCCCTCCACTTT

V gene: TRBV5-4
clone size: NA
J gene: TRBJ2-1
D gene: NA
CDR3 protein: CASSSKTQGSSYNEQFF
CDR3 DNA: TGTGCCAGCAGCTCGAAAACACAGGGTAGCTCCTACAATGAGCAGTTCTTC

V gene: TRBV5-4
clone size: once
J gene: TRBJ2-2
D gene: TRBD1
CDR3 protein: CASSSGTGKFSGELFF
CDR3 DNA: TGTGCCAGCAGCTCCGGGACAGGGAAGTTCTCCGGGGAGCTGTTTTTT

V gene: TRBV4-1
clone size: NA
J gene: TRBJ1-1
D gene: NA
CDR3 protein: CASSQVRDTLGNTEAFF
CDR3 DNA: TGCGCCAGCAGCCAAGTAAGGGACACATTGGGGAACACTGAAGCTTTCTTT

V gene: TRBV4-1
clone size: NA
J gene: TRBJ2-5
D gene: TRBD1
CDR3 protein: CASSQRQGGETQYF
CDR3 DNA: TGCGCCAGCAGCCAACGACAGGGGGGAGAGACCCAGTACTTC

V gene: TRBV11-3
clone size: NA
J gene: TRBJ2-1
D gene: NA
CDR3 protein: CASSPTGSNEQFF
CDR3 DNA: TGTGCCAGCAGCCCAACAGGTTCGAATGAGCAGTTCTTC

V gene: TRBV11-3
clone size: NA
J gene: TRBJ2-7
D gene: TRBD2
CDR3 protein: CASSSREGLYEQYF
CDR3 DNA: TGTGCCAGCAGCTCGCGGGAGGGCCTCTACGAGCAGTACTTC